The TCR beta chain described here comes from a study of cytomegalovirus exposure and HLA in healthy donors listed by TCRdb under 2017. Context from the whole study: An earlier analysis of around 600 of the donors reported roughly 300 Gb of sequence data and roughly 110 million unique TCR beta sequences from some 180 million T cells. Roughly 320 gigabases of sequencing data and 70 million to 100 million unique TCR sequences made up an early release that covered approximately 620 HLA-typed donors. Of the roughly 390 genotyped donors, approximately 83% fell in the genetic ancestry cluster associated with self-reported Caucasian donors. The study aimed to test whether cataloging public T cell receptors could reveal signatures of past pathogen exposure. The T cell repertoires of 666 subjects were profiled by immunosequencing and related to cytomegalovirus serostatus. A separate validation cohort of roughly 130 different subjects was used in addition to the 666-subject first cohort. High-throughput TCR immunosequencing, statistical association of individual TCRs with disease status, and machine learning were combined to predict cytomegalovirus infection status. A later analysis re-analyzed previously published TCR beta repertoires from 650 to 800 donors and added high-resolution HLA genotyping to study TCR occurrence patterns. In the later analysis, no new phenotypic data were used to find candidate immune exposures; instead, reliance was placed on TCR beta sequences and their occurrence across donors. An earlier analysis of fewer than 750 of the donors used high-throughput TCR beta sequencing to judge whether each TCR beta V gene segment behaved as functional or pseudogenic. Donor age, sex, ethnicity and CMV serostatus were collected together with the repertoire data. In a later genetic analysis, genome-wide SNP genotypes for about three fifths of the roughly 670 donors were used, and that subset was treated as a discovery cohort. Every discovery cohort repertoire had been produced on one sequencing platform. Both class I and class II loci were covered by HLA typing, at four-digit resolution. The number of donors typed differed by locus, with roughly 629-640 for A, B, C, DRB1 and DQB1, around 500 for DQA1, over 600 for DPA1, and 472 for DPB1. Roughly 5 DR-DQ haplotypes were treated as single units for association and clustering because of strong linkage in the cohort. Across under 500 genotyped donors of the cohort, an average of roughly 200,000 unique TCR beta nucleotide sequences per donor were sequenced, and roughly 20% of those sequences were non-productive.

This clone occurred a few times. No cognate antigen has been identified for it. No much larger clone is present one base from it, and per-base qualities are unavailable. The V end loses 1 base and the J end loses 3 bases, and a stretch of 8 bases separates them. CDR1 and CDR2, per the germline V gene, are SGHDT and YYEEEE. The CDR3 goes from the cysteine to the phenylalanine over 14 residues. Solely the CDR3 DNA is kept, with 42 bases framed from the first base. Library preparation used the immunoSEQ multiplex PCR assay. For the multiplex PCR, a mixture combining 60 forward primers for TCR Vbeta segments and 13 reverse primers for TCR Jbeta segments was used. The CDR3 region of rearranged TCR beta genes was amplified from genomic DNA by a multiplex PCR assay. The Illumina HiSeq System was used to sequence the amplified TCR beta libraries as 87-base-pair reads. Per the original workflow: Across the roughly 670 repertoires, a later analysis counted tens of millions of unique TCR beta chains, about 10 million of which were shared by at least two donors. Raw reads were error-corrected and collapsed into unique sequences with a nearest-neighbor algorithm that merged closely related sequences to remove PCR and sequencing errors. CDR3 sequences were aligned to IMGT reference sequences to assign V, D and J gene segments. Each retained sequence needed at least a six-nucleotide match to both a V gene segment and a J gene segment. Rearrangements were classified as productive when the CDR3 lacked stop codons and remained in frame with V and J, and all other rearrangements were classified as non-productive. Following IMGT convention, CDR3 was defined as the stretch from the second conserved V-encoded cysteine to the conserved J-encoded phenylalanine. The earlier analysis of 587 of the donors excluded sequences that lacked an unambiguous match to a single V gene segment. An earlier analysis of fewer than 750 of the donors classified V segments as functional when productive rearrangements were above 56.7% and as segregating when the standard deviation between donors was above 5%. To diagnose cytomegalovirus status from the catalog of TCR beta chain sequences, a statistical classification framework was built. In a later analysis, TCR nucleotide sequences were compared against IMGT/GENE-DB human TR gene sequences so that V and J genes could be assigned. Using the TCRdist pipeline, a later analysis assigned CDR3 sequences along with most-parsimonious VDJ recombination scenarios. In a later analysis, every TCR beta chain was defined by the combination of its CDR3 amino acid sequence and its V-gene family, and reads without a unique V-gene family were dropped. A later analysis removed 500 to 600 highly shared, low-generation-probability nucleotide sequences to deal with suspected cross-contamination and a sequencing artifact. In a later analysis, a clonal expansion index was calculated for each public chain from normalized within-repertoire ranks of inferred template counts. In a later analysis, generation probabilities were computed with a VDJ recombination model fitted to out-of-frame rearrangements, and the resulting probabilities were checked against IGoR. A later analysis scored TCR-TCR, TCR-HLA and TCR-CMV co-occurrence with hypergeometric tests, applying a repertoire-size bias correction to TCR pairs. In a later analysis, false discovery rates were estimated by permuting HLA or CMV assignments 20 times. In a later analysis, co-occurring TCRs were grouped using DBSCAN, with TCRdist sequence similarity added in when clustering inside HLA-allele-positive subsets. Co-occurrence clustering excluded repertoires with fewer than 30,000 or more than 120,000 public chains, plus five with anomalous nucleotide sharing. As stored in TCRdb, this immuneACCESS dataset retains in-frame rearrangements with V and J assigned. A fraction of the clones does not appear; measured against another copy, unresolved V genes explain less than half of the discrepancy, and the remainder lacks a known reason. V, J and clone size are taken as reported in that table, and D and trimming were inferred from the DNA itself. The sample table holds tens of thousands of clones, of which 65% to 85% were seen once. The ten largest make up about 2.3% of the sample.

The cohort comprised 550 to 700 healthy bone marrow donors. Cohort members were all nominally healthy when sampled, although unrecorded immune exposures were likely present. The donor was CMV seronegative and belonged to the group of over 300 seronegative cohort members. A peripheral blood sample was provided by each donor, and peripheral blood mononuclear cells were used for TCR beta sequencing. The Qiagen DNeasy Blood Extraction Kit was used to extract genomic DNA from the blood cell samples. General findings and caveats noted by the study authors: In vitro tests confirmed that three of the cytomegalovirus-associated TCR beta chains recognize cytomegalovirus antigens. An earlier analysis of approximately 590 of the donors showed that most TCR beta V segments appeared in productive rearrangements either about 87% or about 30% of the time, which broadly matched IMGT annotations. In a later analysis, the rate of TCR association differed among HLA loci, with DRB1 alleles having the most associated TCRs and HLA-C alleles having the fewest. At a false discovery rate of 0.05, a later analysis linked around 15,000 TCR beta sequences to specific HLA alleles. In a later analysis, HLA-associated TCR beta chains were found to be more clonally expanded and to have lower generation probabilities than equally common non-associated chains. Strong co-occurrence of HLA alleles, especially DR and DQ, made assigning TCR associations to individual alleles difficult. A later genetic analysis reported fewer N-insertions in productive TCRs among donors in an Asian-associated ancestry cluster than the 666-donor mean. In a later analysis, several top co-occurrence clusters were reported to appear linked to parvovirus B19, influenza, CMV and Epstein-Barr virus. Most CMV-associated TCR beta chains appeared to be HLA-restricted in a later analysis, and the HLA associations seemed to be driven largely by CMV exposure. In this cohort, only TCR beta chains were sequenced, and detectable features were limited by the absence of alpha or paired-chain data. CMV serostatus was the only immune exposure information available for the cohort. About 17 rarely observed V segments, including chromosome 9 orphons, were excluded from the earlier analysis of 550 to 700 of the donors because counts were too low. In a later genetic analysis, a missense DCLRE1C variant was associated with V-gene and J-gene trimming of TCR beta chains, and the association was replicated in an independent cohort. Presence/absence analyses assumed roughly uniform sequencing depth across donors, an assumption that may not hold. Cytomegalovirus status was reported to be diagnosed by the classifier with high specificity and sensitivity in both the original and validation cohorts. According to the authors, the approach could potentially be generalized to other disease states and immunological phenotypes. The 87-base-pair reads could not distinguish some IMGT-functional V segments, including TRBV6-2 and TRBV6-3, so those segments were excluded. Linkage disequilibrium might explain the correlated functional status among segregating V segments, but an unknown experimental factor could not be ruled out. A group of highly shared sequence variants was considered likely to be a technical artifact of the sequencing pipeline. Across donors, most TCR sequences were observed very rarely, whereas some public TCRs were present in many individuals. Because HLA typing was unavailable for some donors at each locus, only the typed subset was used in association tests. In the study, about 150 TCR beta chains were listed as associated with cytomegalovirus. A further reported finding was that TCR beta sequences accurately predicted the HLA-A and HLA-B alleles for most subjects in the first cohort.

The chain was built from TRBV5-6 and TRBJ1-5; the D gene identity is not certain. Sequencing used PBMCs. This receptor was taken from a female donor in good health and CMV-seronegative. Read as DNA, the sequence is TGTGCCAGCAGCTTGCGTTGGCTCAATCAGCCCCAGCATTTT. This is translated as CASSLRWLNQPQHF.